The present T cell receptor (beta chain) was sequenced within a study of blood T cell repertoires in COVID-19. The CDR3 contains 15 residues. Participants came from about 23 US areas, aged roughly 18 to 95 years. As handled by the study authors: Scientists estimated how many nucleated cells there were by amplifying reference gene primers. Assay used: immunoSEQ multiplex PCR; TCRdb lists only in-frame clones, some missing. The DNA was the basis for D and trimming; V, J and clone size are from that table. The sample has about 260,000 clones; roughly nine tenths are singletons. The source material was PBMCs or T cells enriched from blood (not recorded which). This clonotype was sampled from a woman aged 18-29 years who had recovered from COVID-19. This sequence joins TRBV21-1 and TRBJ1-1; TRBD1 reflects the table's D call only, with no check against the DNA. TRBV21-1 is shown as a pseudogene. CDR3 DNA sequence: TGTGCCAGCAGCAAAGCGGGCCAGATGAACACTGAAGCTTTCTTT. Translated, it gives CASSKAGQMNTEAFF.